The 3 T cell receptor beta chains below come from one sample, sequenced in a study of somatic mutations in T cells in chronic GVHD. The assay was immunoSEQ multiplex PCR, and TCRdb's table has in-frame clones only and misses some. The profile shows 13,000 to 15,000 clones, around four fifths of them singletons. Sequencing was carried out using Vbeta20-negative CD4+ T cells from blood. The receptors were sampled from a male patient aged 50 to 59 with chronic graft-versus-host disease. Part of the T cell pool may stem from the graft donor.

This clone was seen a single time. J is TRBJ1-4 and V is TRBV5-5; TRBD1 matches 7 bases. V gave up 3 bases and J gave up 0 bases; unmatched junction bases: 5. The CDR3 runs to 16 residues. Germline V CDR1 and CDR2: SGHKS, YYEKEE (reference sequence). The CDR3: CASSWRQGATNEKLFF. The CDR3 nucleotides are TGTGCCAGCAGCTGGAGACAGGGAGCAACTAATGAAAAACTGTTTTTT.

This chain connects TRBV5-4 to TRBJ2-1; 8 nucleotides agree with TRBD2. This CDR3 comprises 15 residues. The ends lost 0 bases at V and 3 bases at J; junction bases unmatched: 2. Germline CDR1 reads SGHNT; CDR2 reads YYREEE (reference sequence). CDR3 loop: CASSLAGGVYNEQFF. DNA of the CDR3: TGTGCCAGCAGCTTGGCGGGGGGGGTCTACAATGAGCAGTTCTTC.

This chain connects TRBV7-7 to TRBJ1-1; no clear D. The V and J ends lost 1 base and 0 bases respectively, with 3 bases between them. The CDR3 contains 13 residues. CDR1 and CDR2 (germline): SSHAT, FNYEAQ (reference sequence). The CDR3 nucleotides read TGTGCCAGCAGCTTAGACTTGAACACTGAAGCTTTCTTT. Residues: CASSLDLNTEAFF.